What follows is one T cell receptor beta chain and its context. This receptor's antigen is unknown. No qualities accompany the bases; no much larger clone lies one base away. CDR1 and CDR2, per the germline V gene, are MNHNS and SASEGT. V and J lose 4 bases and 2 bases, and a span of 18 bases separates them. Spanning cysteine to phenylalanine, the CDR3 consists of 16 amino acids. The kept DNA is CDR3 alone, 48 bases in frame from the first base. CD4+ and CD8+ cells were isolated by positive magnetic bead selection on an AutoMACS, and purity was checked by flow cytometry. Clonal expansions were first screened by flow cytometry with a TCR V beta antibody panel, then characterized by TCRB deep sequencing of sorted CD8+ fractions. Peripheral blood mononuclear cells were isolated by Ficoll-Paque PLUS density gradient separation. Using Nucleospin Tissue or Tissue XS kits, DNA was extracted from CD4-enriched, CD8-enriched or PBMC samples, with quantification by a Qubit 2.0 fluorometer.

This specimen comes from a study of somatic mutations in cytotoxic T cells in rheumatoid arthritis listed by TCRdb under 2017. Some background on the complete study: Patient peripheral blood (less than 31 ml EDTA) was drawn right after diagnosis and before any treatment started. A FACSAria II or Sony SH800 was used to flow-sort some V beta antibody-stained T-cell populations at nearly 100% purity, and TCRB sequencing was also done on sorted V beta1+ cells. Whether expanded CD8+ T-cell clones in untreated, newly diagnosed rheumatoid arthritis carry somatic mutations was the study question, and clonality was characterized with TCRB deep sequencing. TCRB deep sequencing covered roughly 60 patients with rheumatoid arthritis along with 20 healthy controls. The median ages of the patient and control groups were essentially identical.

TCRB CDR3 sequencing used the immunoSEQ assay on genomic DNA. On the study's bioinformatics: Published virus-specific TCRB sequences were compared with patient CD8+ clones larger than 1%, and only a few matches were found. The analyses included only productive TCRB rearrangements. Clonality was calculated as a Shannon entropy-based productive clonality index, and a clone was defined by a unique TCRB CDR3 sequence. Repertoire overlap between two samples was calculated from the template counts of each clone relative to total templates per sample. V-gene usage from TCRB sequencing and V-gene usage measured by flow cytometry were correlated (Spearman r of around 0.6). TCRdb's version of the immuneACCESS table is confined to in-frame rearrangements and falls short of the full clone set. An unresolved V gene accounts for under half of the shortfall where checked; the remainder is of unknown origin. The V and J calls and clone size come from that table; D and trimming were worked out from the DNA. For this sample there are about 17,000 clones; 70% to 80% appear just once. The ten most abundant clones make up around 5% of the sample.

Overall results and qualifications from the work: Rheumatoid arthritis patients and age-matched healthy controls did not significantly differ in CD8+ T-cell clonality. It was unknown which antigens the expanded CD8+ clones targeted, and their absence from virus-specific databases did not exclude viral specificity. Several identical CD8+ TCRB sequences were found in both blood and synovial fluid, and in about an eighth of the roughly 65 patients the largest CD8+ clone exceeded 20% of CD8+ cells. Healthy controls showed no age-related increase in CD8+ clonality, whereas patients did (Spearman r of about 0.5). The finding that TRBV07 was slightly underrepresented in patients was left unadjusted for multiple comparisons.

This TCR derives from an adult with rheumatoid arthritis. Material: CD8+ T cells sorted from blood. The rearrangement combines TRBV6-1 with TRBJ2-7, and the D gene may be TRBD1, 5 bases matching. The CDR3 here reads CASSAGRAEVPYEQYF. The bases read TGTGCCAGCAGTGCGGGCAGGGCAGAGGTACCCTACGAGCAGTACTTC.